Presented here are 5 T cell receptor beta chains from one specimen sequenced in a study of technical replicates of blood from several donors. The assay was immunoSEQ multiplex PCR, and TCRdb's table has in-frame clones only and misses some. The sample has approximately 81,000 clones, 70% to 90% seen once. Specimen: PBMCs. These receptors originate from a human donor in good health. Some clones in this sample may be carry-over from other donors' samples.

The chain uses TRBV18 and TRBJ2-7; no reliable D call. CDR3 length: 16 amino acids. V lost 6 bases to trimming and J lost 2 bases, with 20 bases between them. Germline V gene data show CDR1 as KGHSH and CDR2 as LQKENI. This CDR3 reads CASSTIPGSSTYEQYF. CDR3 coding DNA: TGTGCCAGCTCGACCATCCCGGGTTCCTCCACCTACGAGCAGTACTTC.

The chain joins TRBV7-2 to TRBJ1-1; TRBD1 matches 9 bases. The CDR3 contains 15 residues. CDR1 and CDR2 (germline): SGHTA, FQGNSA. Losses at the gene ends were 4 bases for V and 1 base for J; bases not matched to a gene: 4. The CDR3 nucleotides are TGTGCCAGCAGCTCATGGACAGGGGAGAACACTGAAGCTTTCTTT. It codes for CASSSWTGENTEAFF.

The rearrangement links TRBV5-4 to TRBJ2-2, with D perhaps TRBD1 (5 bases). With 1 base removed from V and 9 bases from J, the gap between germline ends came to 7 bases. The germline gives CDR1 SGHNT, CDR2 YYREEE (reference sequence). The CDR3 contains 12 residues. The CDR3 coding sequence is TGTGCCAGCAGCTTGCCGGACAGGGAGCTGTTTTTT. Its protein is CASSLPDRELFF.

CDR3 protein: CASSFRLQGRTGELFF. The CDR3 nucleotides are TGTGCCAGCTCATTCCGCCTACAGGGAAGAACCGGGGAGCTGTTTTTT. The chain links TRBV13 to TRBJ2-2; a possible D gene is TRBD1 (6 bases). The CDR3 contains 16 residues. Germline V gene data show CDR1 as PRHDT and CDR2 as FYEKMQ (reference sequence). V was pared by 8 bases and J by 5 bases, with 21 bases between. The entire variable domain, with the rest obtained from reference TRBV13 and TRBJ2-2, is as follows: AAGVIQSPRHLIKEKRETATLKCYPIPRHDTVYWYQQGPGQDPQFLISFYEKMQSDKGSIPDRFSAQQFSDYHSELNMSSLELGDSALYFCASSFRLQGRTGELFFGEGSRLTVL.

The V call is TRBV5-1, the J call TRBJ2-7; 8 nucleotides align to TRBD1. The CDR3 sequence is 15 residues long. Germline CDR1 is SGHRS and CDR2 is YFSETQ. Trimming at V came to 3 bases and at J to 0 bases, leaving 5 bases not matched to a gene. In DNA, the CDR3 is TGCGCCAGCAGCTCCCATACAGGGGGCTCCTACGAGCAGTACTTC. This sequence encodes CASSSHTGGSYEQYF.